A selection of T cell receptor beta chains follows, all from one sample in a study of early T cells in non-severe SARS-CoV-2 infection. TCRdb reprocessed the 5' RACE reads via MiXCR and lists one record per CDR3 protein. The sample shows approximately 76,000 distinct CDR3 sequences, 11% to 15% of them seen only once. Sequences were obtained from whole blood. These receptors were taken from an adult who was a healthcare worker with PCR-confirmed SARS-CoV-2 infection or an uninfected control (not recorded which). Each CDR3 is given with its conserved first and last residue. The order of the fields is D gene, clone size, V gene, J gene, CDR3 DNA, CDR3 protein. A D gene is named only where the DNA matches it firmly. Expanded clones are given a class, and other clones once, few, many or no size at all.

-	-	TRBV7-8	TRBJ2-5	TGTGCCAGCAGCTTAGGTCCTAGTGGGTCGATCCAAGAGACCCAGTACTTC	CASSLGPSGSIQETQYF
-	-	TRBV11-2	TRBJ1-2	TGTGCCAGCACCCGATCGGGAGATAACTATGGCTACACCTTC	CASTRSGDNYGYTF
TRBD1	-	TRBV5-1	TRBJ2-3	TGCGCCAGCAGACCGGACAGGGAAACAGATACGCAGTATTTT	CASRPDRETDTQYF
-	-	TRBV4-1	TRBJ2-1	TGCGCCAGCAGCCAAGATCCCATTAATGAGCAGTTCTTC	CASSQDPINEQFF
-	few	TRBV7-8	TRBJ2-6	TGTGCCAGCAGCTTAGCGCGGGTGTCCCTTGGGGCCAACGTCCTGACTTTC	CASSLARVSLGANVLTF
-	-	TRBV12-3/TRBV12-4	TRBJ1-2	TGTGCCAGCAGGACAGGAGTCTATGGCTACACCTTC	CASRTGVYGYTF
TRBD1	many	TRBV19	TRBJ2-7	TGTGCCAGTAGTATTGGACAGGGGTTCGTCTACGAGCAGTACTTC	CASSIGQGFVYEQYF
TRBD1	-	TRBV30	TRBJ2-2	TGTGCCTTCCATCAGGGGGTTGCCGGGGAGCTGTTTTTT	CAFHQGVAGELFF
TRBD1	few	TRBV7-8	TRBJ2-3	TGTGCCAGCAGCGCGCGGACAGGGGGCAGGACAGATACGCAGTATTTT	CASSARTGGRTDTQYF
-	many	TRBV18	TRBJ1-1	TGTGCCAGCTCTGCAGGGTGGGACACTGAAGCTTTCTTT	CASSAGWDTEAFF
-	few	TRBV9	TRBJ2-1	TGTGCCAGCAGCGTAGGGTTAGCGCCCGCCTACAATGAGCAGTTCTTC	CASSVGLAPAYNEQFF
-	-	TRBV7-9	TRBJ1-1	TGTGCCAGCAGCTTGCTTCAGAGAGTCACTGAAGCTTTCTTT	CASSLLQRVTEAFF
-	-	TRBV3-1	TRBJ1-2	TGTGCCAGCGGATCAGGGGTCGGCTACACCTTC	CASGSGVGYTF
-	-	TRBV24-1	TRBJ2-7	TGTGCCACCGGTGACGAGTCCTACGAGCAGTACTTC	CATGDESYEQYF
-	few	TRBV10-3	TRBJ2-3	TGTGCCATCAGTGAGTCGAGTAAAGATACGCAGTATTTT	CAISESSKDTQYF
TRBD1	-	TRBV5-1	TRBJ2-7	TGCGCCAGCAGCTGGGTAGGACAGGGATTGGACGAGCAGTACTTC	CASSWVGQGLDEQYF
-	-	TRBV6-5	TRBJ2-7	TGTGCCAGCAGCCCCACGAACTACGAGCAGTACTTC	CASSPTNYEQYF
TRBD1	-	TRBV28	TRBJ1-1	TGTGCCAGCAGAACGACAGGGGGCAACACTGAAGCTTTCTTT	CASRTTGGNTEAFF
-	few	TRBV12-3/TRBV12-4	TRBJ1-2	TGTGCCAGCAGTTTGGGGTCCAGGGTGAGCTATGGCTACACCTTC	CASSLGSRVSYGYTF
TRBD1	many	TRBV10-3	TRBJ1-6	TGTGCCACTCGAGATGCAAGGGGACAGACCAACAATTCACCCCTCCACTTT	CATRDARGQTNNSPLHF
TRBD1	many	TRBV2	TRBJ2-5	TGTGCCAGCAGTCGGGACAGGGCTCGCCAAGAGACCCAGTACTTC	CASSRDRARQETQYF
TRBD1	many	TRBV6-6	TRBJ1-1	TGTGCCAGCAGTTCCCCGGGACAGGGGAACACTGAAGCTTTCTTT	CASSSPGQGNTEAFF
TRBD1	many	TRBV7-9	TRBJ1-1	TGTGCCACCCTCACTACAGGGGGCGTGAGGACTGAAGCTTTCTTT	CATLTTGGVRTEAFF
-	many	TRBV11-2	TRBJ2-3	TGTGCCAGCAGCTTAGACGGGTTTCCAGATACGCAGTATTTT	CASSLDGFPDTQYF
-	few	TRBV2	TRBJ2-6	TGTGCCAGCAGTGCAGGCGCTGGGGCCAACGTCCTGACTTTC	CASSAGAGANVLTF
TRBD2	-	TRBV18	TRBJ2-1	TGTGCCAGCTCACCCCCAGCGGGGGGGCGATCCTACAATGAGCAGTTCTTC	CASSPPAGGRSYNEQFF
-	many	TRBV12-3/TRBV12-4	TRBJ1-1	TGTGCCAGCAGTGATCCGGGACGGGGCACTGAAGCTTTCTTT	CASSDPGRGTEAFF
TRBD2	many	TRBV11-3	TRBJ2-1	TGTGCCAGCAGCTTAGCTCATGGACTAGCGGGAGGGGCTGAGCAGTTCTTC	CASSLAHGLAGGAEQFF
-	-	TRBV6-6	TRBJ2-5	TGTGCCAGCAGCGGAACAGGGTTAGGAATCCAAGAGACCCAGTACTTC	CASSGTGLGIQETQYF
TRBD1	few	TRBV7-9	TRBJ2-7	TGTGCCAGCAGCCCCGGAGACAGGGTCCACGAGCAGTACTTC	CASSPGDRVHEQYF
TRBD1	many	TRBV5-1	TRBJ2-7	TGCGCCAGCAGCTTGGATCGCAGGGGGCTCGACGAGCAGTACTTC	CASSLDRRGLDEQYF
-	-	TRBV5-1	TRBJ2-3	TGCGCCAGCAGCCAGGGAGGAGGCAAGAGCACAGATACGCAGTATTTT	CASSQGGGKSTDTQYF
TRBD1	few	TRBV25-1	TRBJ2-1	TGTGCCAGCAGTGAATATGAGACAGGGAATGAGCAGTTCTTC	CASSEYETGNEQFF
TRBD2	-	TRBV27	TRBJ2-7	TGTGCCAGCAGTTTACGGGGGGGGTACGAGCAGTACTTC	CASSLRGGYEQYF
TRBD2	many	TRBV11-3	TRBJ2-1	TGTGCCAGCAGCTTTAGCGGGAGCTACAATGAGCAGTTCTTC	CASSFSGSYNEQFF
TRBD1	many	TRBV2	TRBJ1-2	TGTGCCAGCACCGGGACAGGGGGCATCTATGGCTACACCTTC	CASTGTGGIYGYTF
TRBD1	many	TRBV7-9	TRBJ1-1	TGTGCCAGCAGCTTAAGGCAGGGGGTTCTTACTGAAGCTTTCTTT	CASSLRQGVLTEAFF
-	many	TRBV5-1	TRBJ2-1	TGCGCCAGCAGCTTGGCCGGGGGACCCGTGCAGTTCTTC	CASSLAGGPVQFF
TRBD1	-	TRBV27	TRBJ2-7	TGTGCCAGCAGTCCGGACAGGGGGGGCTACGAGCAGTACTTC	CASSPDRGGYEQYF
TRBD2	-	TRBV7-9	TRBJ2-1	TGTGCCAGCAGCTTAGGGGCTAGCGGACTCAACAATGAGCAGTTCTTC	CASSLGASGLNNEQFF
TRBD1	few	TRBV3-1	TRBJ2-7	TGTGCCAGCAGCCAAAGACAGGGGTCCTACGAGCAGTACTTC	CASSQRQGSYEQYF